One and the same sample provided the 20 T cell receptor beta chains below, sequenced in a study of beta chain features in type 1 diabetes. Investigators reverse transcribed all isolated RNA, so they sequenced expressed TCRB transcripts. The method was immunoSEQ multiplex PCR; TCRdb's version includes in-frame clones alone and lacks a portion of them. In the table there are around 310,000 clones, approximately 11% of which are singletons. The sample taken for sequencing was naive CD4+ T cells from blood. These receptors were obtained from a woman younger than 45 in good health.

The gene calls are TRBV6-6 and TRBJ2-3, with a possible D match to TRBD1 (6 bases). Trimming removed 5 bases at V and 4 bases at J, with 16 bases between. There are 15 residues in the CDR3. CDR1 and CDR2 from the germline V gene are MNHNY and SVGAGI (reference sequence). The CDR3 DNA reads TGTGCCAGCAGTATACAGGGTAGGAGCGCAGATACGCAGTATTTT. Translated, it gives CASSIQGRSADTQYF.

This clone was observed a handful of times. V and J are TRBV7-2 and TRBJ1-5; possible D gene TRBD1, 6 bases. The V gene lost 7 bases and the J gene lost 3 bases, with 10 bases spanning the gap. This CDR3 has 13 amino acids. Germline V gives CDR1 SGHTA, CDR2 FQGNSA. CDR3 region: CASTDSLNQPQHF. CDR3 nucleotide sequence: TGTGCCAGCACGGACAGTCTCAATCAGCCCCAGCATTTT.

The V gene is TRBV7-6, the J gene TRBJ1-2; D unresolved. The CDR3 loop spans 15 amino acids. The germline V gene has CDR1 SGHVS and CDR2 FNYEAQ. V lost 4 bases and J lost 8, with 20 bases in between. The CDR3 DNA is TGTGCCAGCAGCTGGGCGGGTCCCCAAGCTGAAGGCTACACCTTC. Amino acids: CASSWAGPQAEGYTF.

V and J are TRBV5-4 and TRBJ1-5; the match to TRBD1 covers 10 bases. The CDR3 is 16 residues long. In germline, CDR1 is SGHNT, CDR2 YYREEE (reference sequence). Trimming cost V 2 bases and J 3 bases; bases outside gene matches: 5. The CDR3 protein is CASSFGTGVDNQPQHF. Here the CDR3 DNA reads TGTGCCAGCAGCTTCGGGACAGGGGTTGACAATCAGCCCCAGCATTTT.

The chain carries TRBV7-2 and TRBJ2-7, with 8 positions matching TRBD1. Germline lookup yields CDR1 SGHTA and CDR2 FQGNSA. CDR3 length equals 15 residues. Unmatched junction bases numbered 6, after V lost 5 bases and J lost 0 bases. Here the CDR3 DNA reads TGTGCCAGCAGCCCGGACAGGGAGTACTCCTACGAGCAGTACTTC. Its translation: CASSPDREYSYEQYF. The variable domain in full, completed from reference TRBV7-2 and TRBJ2-7, reads GAGVSQSPSNKVTEKGKDVELRCDPISGHTALYWYRQSLGQGLEFLIYFQGNSAPDKSGLPSDRFSAERTGGSVSTLTIQRTQQEDSAVYLCASSPDREYSYEQYFGPGTRLTVT.

The chain is built from TRBV2 and TRBJ2-5; a weak D match, TRBD2 (6 bases). CDR3 length: 14 residues. V was pared by 0 bases and J by 8 bases, with 13 bases between. The germline gives CDR1 SNHLY, CDR2 FYNNEI. The CDR3 reads CASSEAGGPGTQYF. For the CDR3, the DNA is TGTGCCAGCAGTGAAGCAGGAGGGCCTGGAACCCAGTACTTC. Variable domain in full (rest from reference TRBV2 and TRBJ2-5): EPEVTQTPSHQVTQMGQEVILRCVPISNHLYFYWYRQILGQKVEFLVSFYNNEISEKSEIFDDQFSVERPDGSNFTLKIRSTKLEDSAMYFCASSEAGGPGTQYFGPGTRLLVL.

On this clone: At one end, the junction sequence differs from germline, possibly due to a read error. This chain links TRBV7-7 with TRBJ2-5, with 7 bases lining up with TRBD2. The CDR3 extends over 15 amino acids. Looked up from germline, CDR1 is SSHAT and CDR2 is FNYEAQ (reference sequence). The CDR3 region is CASSWASGTQETQYF. CDR3 coding DNA: TGTGCTAGCAGCTGGGCTAGCGGAACGCAAGAGACCCAGTACTTC.

Only a few counts were recorded for this clone. The rearrangement links TRBV14 to TRBJ1-5; D gene ambiguous. The CDR3 length is 13 residues. V was shortened by 3 bases and J by 5 bases, with 8 bases between the two germline ends. The germline V gene has CDR1 SGHDN and CDR2 FVKESK. This CDR3 is CASSQSVDQPQHF. CDR3 DNA: TGTGCCAGCAGCCAGAGCGTTGATCAGCCCCAGCATTTT. The full variable domain, with the rest looked up from reference TRBV14 and TRBJ1-5, is EAGVTQFPSHSVIEKGQTVTLRCDPISGHDNLYWYRRVMGKEIKFLLHFVKESKQDESGMPNNRFLAERTGGTYSTLKVQPAELEDSGVYFCASSQSVDQPQHFGDGTRLSIL.

J is TRBJ1-2 and V is TRBV15; perhaps TRBD1 as D (5 bases). Germline V gene sequence: CDR1 LNHNV, CDR2 YYDKDF (reference sequence). The CDR3 extends over 14 amino acids. Trimming shortened V by 1 base and J by 2 bases, and 8 bases separated the two germline ends. As DNA, the CDR3 is TGTGCCACCAGCAGAGGCGCAGGGAACTATGGCTACACCTTC. It translates to CATSRGAGNYGYTF.

The V gene is TRBV9, the J gene TRBJ2-2, with 8 nucleotides matching TRBD2. The CDR3 consists of 15 residues. Germline V gene lookup returns CDR1 SGDLS and CDR2 YYNGEE. V shed 2 bases, J shed 6 bases, and the junction held 6 bases outside the gene matches. CDR3 DNA sequence: TGTGCCAGCAGCGTTAGCGGGGAGGACGCCGGGGAGCTGTTTTTT. Encoded protein: CASSVSGEDAGELFF.

Only a few counts were recorded for this clone. The chain carries TRBV10-3 and TRBJ2-7; tentative D call: TRBD1 (6 bases). The V gene lost 3 bases and the J gene lost 1 base, with 19 bases spanning the gap. Germline-derived CDR1 and CDR2 are ENHRY and SYGVKD. This CDR3 is built from 17 residues. The CDR3 reads CAISDPRQAKLSYEQYF. The CDR3 region has the DNA TGTGCCATCAGTGACCCCCGACAGGCCAAGCTTTCCTACGAGCAGTACTTC.

The rearrangement links TRBV29-1 to TRBJ1-2, with unresolved D. V lost 0 bases and J 4 bases, leaving 15 bases between the germline ends. The CDR3 runs 15 residues. CDR1 and CDR2 (germline): SQVTM, ANQGSEA. CDR3 residues: CSVEDWKQPGYGYTF. The CDR3, as DNA: TGCAGCGTTGAAGATTGGAAACAGCCTGGCTATGGCTACACCTTC.

The chain couples TRBV18 to TRBJ2-5; D is unclear. V lost 2 bases, J lost 2 bases, and 9 bases lay in between. The CDR3 is 14 residues long. The germline V gene encodes CDR1 KGHSH and CDR2 LQKENI. The CDR3 DNA reads as TGTGCCAGCTCACCAAGCACAGCACAAGAGACCCAGTACTTC. This translates into CASSPSTAQETQYF.

This clone has only a few counts. The gene calls are TRBV19 and TRBJ2-2; no clear D. There are 15 residues in the CDR3. With 4 bases removed from V and 4 bases from J, the gap between germline ends came to 13 bases. Germline values: CDR1 LNHDA, CDR2 SQIVND (reference sequence). CDR3 sequence reads: CASSSPLVATGELFF. CDR3 bases: TGTGCCAGTAGTAGCCCCCTGGTAGCCACCGGGGAGCTGTTTTTT.

This clone has only a few counts. The gene calls are TRBV2 and TRBJ2-3; weak D call: TRBD1 (5 bases). Germline V gives CDR1 SNHLY, CDR2 FYNNEI. The CDR3 loop spans 16 amino acids. The ends were cut back, 4 bases at V and 2 bases at J, with 16 bases in the middle. CDR3 residues: CASSGGSPSLTDTQYF. CDR3 nucleotide sequence: TGTGCCAGCAGTGGGGGCTCCCCCTCTCTCACAGATACGCAGTATTTT.

This clone was seen only a few times. The J gene is TRBJ1-1, the V gene TRBV18; D may be TRBD1 (5 bases). Germline assignment: CDR1 KGHSH and CDR2 LQKENI. The CDR3 runs 13 residues. V was shortened by 6 bases and J by 2 bases, with 10 bases between the two germline ends. This CDR3 reads CASSVGTNTEAFF. CDR3 coding DNA: TGTGCCAGCTCTGTCGGGACTAACACTGAAGCTTTCTTT.

The chain combines TRBV19 with TRBJ2-1; 7 bases map to TRBD2. V shed 1 base and J 0 bases; nucleotides not matched to a gene: 12. The CDR3 extends over 19 amino acids. Germline CDR1 and CDR2: LNHDA and SQIVND (reference sequence). As DNA, the CDR3 is TGTGCCAGTAGTATAGGTCCCTTACAGCGGGGAAGCTCCTACAATGAGCAGTTCTTC. This translates into CASSIGPLQRGSSYNEQFF.

This clone was observed a few times. The genes are TRBV29-1 and TRBJ1-2; D call uncertain. Deletions cut 0 bases from V and 7 bases from J, with 9 bases between. The germline V gene has CDR1 SQVTM and CDR2 ANQGSEA. This CDR3 is 12 amino acids long. This CDR3 is CSVEDDLSGYTF. As DNA, the CDR3 is TGCAGCGTTGAAGATGATCTCAGTGGCTACACCTTC.

The chain combines TRBV12-5 with TRBJ2-7; no clear D. The V end lost 5 bases, the J end lost 3 bases, and 8 bases lay between the germline ends. The CDR3 consists of 12 residues. Germline assignment: CDR1 LGHNT and CDR2 FRNRAP. DNA of the CDR3: TGTGCTAGTGGTCACTCGAGCTACGAGCAGTACTTC. It specifies CASGHSSYEQYF.

This chain links TRBV5-6 with TRBJ2-5; D perhaps matches TRBD1 (6 bases). The CDR3 covers 15 residues. Germline CDR1 is SGHDT and CDR2 is YYEEEE. V was trimmed by 4 bases and J by 1 base, leaving 14 bases between them. This CDR3 is CASSIWGHLQETQYF. DNA for the CDR3: TGTGCCAGCAGCATATGGGGACACCTCCAAGAGACCCAGTACTTC.